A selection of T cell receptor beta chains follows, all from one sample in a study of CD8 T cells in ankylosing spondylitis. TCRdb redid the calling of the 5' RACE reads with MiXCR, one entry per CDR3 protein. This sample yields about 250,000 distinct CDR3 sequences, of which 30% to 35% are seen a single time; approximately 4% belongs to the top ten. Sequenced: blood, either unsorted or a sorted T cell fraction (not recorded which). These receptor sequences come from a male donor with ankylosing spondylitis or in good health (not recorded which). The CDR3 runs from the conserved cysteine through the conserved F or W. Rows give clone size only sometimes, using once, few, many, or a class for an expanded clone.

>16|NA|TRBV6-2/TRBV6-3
CASNIDRDTLYNEQFF
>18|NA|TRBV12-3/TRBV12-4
CASSLGGLAGESSYEQYF
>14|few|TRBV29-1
CSVEGDRENTEAFF
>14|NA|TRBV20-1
CSARRGATTDTQYF
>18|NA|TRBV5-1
CASSPNSGRGWPNQPQHF
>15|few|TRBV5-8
CASSPRLRTSYEQYF
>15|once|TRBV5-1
CASSFGATTYNEQFF
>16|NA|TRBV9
CASSPRQGAPTDTQYF
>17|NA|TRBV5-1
CASSALGRGGPTDTQYF
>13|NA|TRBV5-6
CASGRVKVETQYF
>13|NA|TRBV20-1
CSAIPQTNYEQYF
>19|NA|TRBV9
CASSVVGSGGADSYNEQFF
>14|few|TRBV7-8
CASSPTSVYNEQFF
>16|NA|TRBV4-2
CASSRTSPGRPYEQYF
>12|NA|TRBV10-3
CAIKGGAYEQYF
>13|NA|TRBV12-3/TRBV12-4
CASSLAPGSEQYF
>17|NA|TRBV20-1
CSAPPWSGGLPTDTQYF
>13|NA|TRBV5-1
CASKLADYNEQFF
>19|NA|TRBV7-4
CASSLFLRGSLSSTDTQYF
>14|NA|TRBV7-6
CASRPAGNSYEQYF
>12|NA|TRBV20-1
CSASAVGKGAFF
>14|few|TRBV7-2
CASSLSTGDEKLFF
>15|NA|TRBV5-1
CASSPGLANTDTQYF
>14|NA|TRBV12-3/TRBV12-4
CASSNWAGSETQYF
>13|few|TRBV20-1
CSANVRVANTIYF
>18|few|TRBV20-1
CSARRGLAGPTLTDTQYF
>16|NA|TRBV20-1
CSARRNFDSLGNEQYF
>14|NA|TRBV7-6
CASSLGTRSYEQYF
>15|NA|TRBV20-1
CSASVRFGGTDTQYF
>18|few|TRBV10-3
CAISDSTRTGENTGELFF
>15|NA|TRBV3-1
CASSQAQRAFYEQYF
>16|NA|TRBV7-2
CASIRQGTSSYNEQFF
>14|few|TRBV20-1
CSASLGGTNYGYTF
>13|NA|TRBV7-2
CASSAGPGGEQFF
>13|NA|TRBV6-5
CASSLSLNTEAFF
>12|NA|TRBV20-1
CSANRANTEAFF
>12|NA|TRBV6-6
CASSYIGSEQYF
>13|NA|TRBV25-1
CASSERGVGEQFF
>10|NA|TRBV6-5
CASTHNEQFF
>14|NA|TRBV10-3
CAISEIAGGQPQHF
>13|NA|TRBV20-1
CSASISEYTEAFF
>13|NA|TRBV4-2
CASRRGPSYEQYF